A selection of T cell receptor beta chains follows, all from one sample in a study of blood T cell repertoires in COVID-19. Generated by immunoSEQ multiplex PCR, the TCRdb table keeps only in-frame clones and is missing some. This table has about 180,000 clones, more than 90% appearing once. The sequencing input was peripheral blood. The source of these receptors is a man between 50 and 59 years old with acute or convalescent COVID-19. Both conserved end residues are part of each CDR3. The D gene is left open where the match is weak. Clone size appears in some rows only: once, few, many, or a class for an expanded clone.

V gene	D gene	clone size	J gene	CDR3 DNA	CDR3 protein
TRBV6-5	-	-	TRBJ2-2	TGTGCCAGCAGCCGGACACTTAACACCGGGGAGCTGTTTTTT	CASSRTLNTGELFF
TRBV15	-	-	TRBJ1-1	TGTGCCACCAGCAGAGATCGGGGGGGGAACACTGAAGCTTTCTTT	CATSRDRGGNTEAFF
TRBV11-2	-	-	TRBJ2-2	TGTGCCAGCAGCTTAGGAGGAGGAGGTCGTACCGGGGAGCTGTTTTTT	CASSLGGGGRTGELFF
TRBV4-1	-	-	TRBJ2-1	TGCGCCAGCAGCCCCGGAAGGAGGGACGGTGAGCAGTTCTTC	CASSPGRRDGEQFF
TRBV5-1	-	-	TRBJ2-2	TGCGCCAGCAGCTTGGTCGGGGCGAACACCGGGGAGCTGTTTTTT	CASSLVGANTGELFF
TRBV11-2	TRBD2	-	TRBJ2-3	TGTGCCAGCAGCTTAGTCCGGCTAGCGGGGAGCACAGATACGCAGTATTTT	CASSLVRLAGSTDTQYF
TRBV5-4	TRBD1	-	TRBJ2-1	TGTGCCAGCAGCCTTTGGGACAGGGCCTATGAGCAGTTCTTC	CASSLWDRAYEQFF
TRBV11-1	-	-	TRBJ2-1	TGTGCCAGCAGCTTAATGCGGGGTTACAATGAGCAGTTCTTC	CASSLMRGYNEQFF
TRBV2	TRBD1	-	TRBJ2-7	TGTGCCAGCAGGGGACGGACAGGGGGGTTACTCGGCGAGCAGTACTTC	CASRGRTGGLLGEQYF
TRBV28	-	-	TRBJ2-7	TGTGCCAGCAGTTTATGGGCAGGGGATTTCTACGAGCAGTACTTC	CASSLWAGDFYEQYF
TRBV2	-	-	TRBJ1-2	TGTGCCAGCACGACGGGGTCCTATGGCTACACCTTC	CASTTGSYGYTF
TRBV10-3	-	-	TRBJ2-7	TGTGCCATCAGTGAGTCTCCACAGGTCTACGAGCAGTACTTC	CAISESPQVYEQYF
TRBV30	-	few	TRBJ1-6	TGTGCCTGGAATTTGTTTGGGGGACTCTCACCCCTCCACTTT	CAWNLFGGLSPLHF
TRBV2	TRBD2	-	TRBJ2-3	TGTGCCAGCAGGAGAAGGGGACTAGCGGGGGGGACTACAGATACGCAGTATTTT	CASRRRGLAGGTTDTQYF
TRBV7-2	-	-	TRBJ1-5	TGTGCCAGCAGCTTAGACAGGAGCAATCAGCCCCAGCATTTT	CASSLDRSNQPQHF
TRBV28	-	-	TRBJ1-3	TGTGCCAGCAGTCGTGACAGTGTCTCTGGAAACACCATATATTTT	CASSRDSVSGNTIYF
TRBV2	-	-	TRBJ1-5	TGTGCCAGCAGTGGGGGGGGGCGCGAGCAGCCCCAGCATTTT	CASSGGGREQPQHF
TRBV19	-	-	TRBJ1-1	TGTGCCAGTAGTATAGAAGCAGGGAGGGATGAAGCTTTCTTT	CASSIEAGRDEAFF
TRBV28	-	-	TRBJ1-6	TGTGCCAGCAGCCCTCTTAATTCACCCCTCCACTTT	CASSPLNSPLHF
TRBV15	-	-	TRBJ1-5	TGTGCCACCAGCAGAGAGCGGCAGGGCTTAGGTCAGCCCCAGCATTTT	CATSRERQGLGQPQHF
TRBV11-2	-	-	TRBJ1-2	TGTGCCAGCAGCTTGTTCGGTGGGGCCAGGGCGGGGGGCGGCTACACCTTC	CASSLFGGARAGGGYTF
TRBV19	TRBD1	-	TRBJ2-5	TGTGCCAGTAGTATGGGGACAGGGCAAGAGACCCAGTACTTC	CASSMGTGQETQYF
TRBV30	TRBD2	-	TRBJ2-1	TGTGCCTGGAGTGTAGTCCTAGCGGGAGTGTTCTTC	CAWSVVLAGVFF
TRBV7-2	-	-	TRBJ1-2	TGTGCCAGCAGCAAACCGAATTACAGCGGACTAAGCTATGGCTACACCTTC	CASSKPNYSGLSYGYTF
TRBV19	-	-	TRBJ2-6	TGTGCCGCGGCCAGGGTTTCGTCTGGGGCCAACGTCCTGACTTTC	CAAARVSSGANVLTF
TRBV29-1	-	-	TRBJ1-2	TGCAGCGCTGGGCGGGGGCTGGCTAACTATGGCTACACCTTC	CSAGRGLANYGYTF
TRBV5-1	-	once	TRBJ1-2	TGCGCCAGCAGCTTGGGCCAGGTGTCTATAGGCTACACCTTC	CASSLGQVSIGYTF
TRBV11-3	-	few	TRBJ2-7	TGTGCCAGCAGCCGGACAGCCTCGGGCGAGCAGTACTTC	CASSRTASGEQYF
TRBV7-9	-	-	TRBJ1-2	TGTGCCAGCAGCTTACAGGGAAACGACTATGGCTACACCTTC	CASSLQGNDYGYTF
TRBV7-9	TRBD1	-	TRBJ1-5	TGTGCCAGCAGCTTTCTTGCCACGACAGGGGCCGAACAGCCCCAGCATTTT	CASSFLATTGAEQPQHF
TRBV30	TRBD2	-	TRBJ2-3	TGTGCCGTCAGGGCCCGGCGGGGGGGCCTAACAGATACGCAGTATTTT	CAVRARRGGLTDTQYF
TRBV2	TRBD1	-	TRBJ1-2	TGTGCCAGCAGTGACGGCAGGGGGGATGGCTACACCTTC	CASSDGRGDGYTF
TRBV21-1	-	-	TRBJ1-1	TGTGCCAGCAGCAAAAATGTGCACCGGGACAGGGTCGATTATTTCCCTGAAGCTTTCTTT	CASSKNVHRDRVDYFPEAFF
TRBV9	TRBD1	-	TRBJ1-2	TGTGCCAGCAGCCCCCGGACAGGGTCGCCATATGGCTACACCTTC	CASSPRTGSPYGYTF
TRBV7-8	-	-	TRBJ2-5	TGTGCCAGCAGCTTAGGGCCCCGGGGGCAAGAGACCCAGTACTTC	CASSLGPRGQETQYF
TRBV18	-	-	TRBJ1-1	TGTGCCAGCTCACCCCTGGGGGGGAGCACTGAAGCTTTCTTT	CASSPLGGSTEAFF
TRBV28	-	-	TRBJ1-2	TGTGCCAGCAGTTTAGAGGCCGGCCTCTATGGCTACACCTTC	CASSLEAGLYGYTF
TRBV7-2	-	-	TRBJ2-5	TGTGCCAGCAGCTTATATGCAGAAGAGACCCAGTACTTC	CASSLYAEETQYF
TRBV6-6	-	-	TRBJ2-2	TGTGCCAGCAGTTATCTGACTAGCGGGGAGCTGTTTTTT	CASSYLTSGELFF